Reported below is one TCR beta chain. Generated by immunoSEQ multiplex PCR, the TCRdb table keeps only in-frame clones and is missing some. Of roughly 130,000 clones in the sample, just under 95% were seen once. This specimen belongs to a study of control samples from healthy donors and cancer patients. The CDR3 is 16 residues long. Trimming pared 0 bases from V and 6 bases from J, leaving 17 bases between. CDR1 is MGHRA and CDR2 is YSYEKL in the germline V gene. This sequence originates from a man aged 30 to 39 in good health. Sequencing input: blood. The chain carries TRBV4-1 and TRBJ1-2; D may be TRBD1 (5 bases). In DNA, the CDR3 is TGCGCCAGCAGCCAAGAATTTTCAGGGACGTACCATGGCTACACCTTC. Protein product: CASSQEFSGTYHGYTF.